Listed below are T cell receptor beta chains from one sample, sequenced in a study of T cells after yellow fever vaccination. TCRdb itself ran the 5' RACE reads through MiXCR, one entry per CDR3 protein. The data contain tens of thousands of distinct CDR3 sequences, roughly 7.4% of them singletons. The sample in question was CD8+ T cells sorted from PBMCs, obtained around 15 days after the first yellow fever vaccination. The receptors were sampled from a man aged 18 to 30 who received the YFV17D yellow fever vaccine. CDR3s include the opening cysteine and the closing phenylalanine or tryptophan. The D gene is left open where the match is weak. Size values are once, few and many counts, or a class for expanded clones, and some rows have none.

D,J,V,size,CDR3,DNA
TRBD1,TRBJ2-3,TRBV12-3/TRBV12-4,many,CASSPGQASTDTQYF,TGTGCCAGCAGTCCGGGACAGGCTAGCACAGATACGCAGTATTTT
NA,TRBJ1-1,TRBV2,many,CASSATRRMNTEAFF,TGTGCCAGCAGTGCGACCAGGCGGATGAACACTGAAGCTTTCTTT
NA,TRBJ2-1,TRBV4-3,many,CASSQDTAVYNEQFF,TGCGCCAGCAGCCAAGACACGGCGGTATACAATGAGCAGTTCTTC
NA,TRBJ1-2,TRBV4-3,many,CASSQDRGLANYGYTF,TGCGCCAGCAGCCAAGATCGAGGATTAGCTAACTATGGCTACACCTTC
TRBD2,TRBJ2-1,TRBV6-5,many,CASSYTFRAGGPNEQFF,TGTGCCAGCAGTTACACTTTCCGGGCGGGGGGGCCCAATGAGCAGTTCTTC
NA,TRBJ2-1,TRBV5-1,many,CASSLFSNEQFF,TGCGCCAGCAGCTTATTTAGCAATGAGCAGTTCTTC
NA,TRBJ2-1,TRBV12-3/TRBV12-4,many,CASSLFVNRYNEQFF,TGTGCCAGCAGTTTGTTCGTAAACAGATACAATGAGCAGTTCTTC
TRBD1,TRBJ2-3,TRBV5-1,many,CASSPWTGRRTDTQYF,TGCGCCAGCAGCCCTTGGACAGGACGGCGCACAGATACGCAGTATTTT
TRBD1,TRBJ2-1,TRBV4-3,many,CASSQALGTGSYNEQFF,TGCGCCAGCAGCCAAGCCCTGGGGACAGGGTCCTACAATGAGCAGTTCTTC
NA,TRBJ2-2,TRBV29-1,many,CSAVTGEGTGELFF,TGCAGCGCTGTAACAGGGGAGGGGACCGGGGAGCTGTTTTTT
TRBD1,TRBJ1-2,TRBV7-2,NA,CASSPQGIYGYTF,TGTGCCAGCAGCCCACAGGGGATCTATGGCTACACCTTC
NA,TRBJ1-2,TRBV6-5,many,CASGWGNYGYTF,TGTGCCAGCGGCTGGGGCAACTATGGCTACACCTTC
TRBD1,TRBJ1-1,TRBV7-8,many,CASSDPSGTGGSIQAFF,TGTGCCAGCAGCGATCCTTCCGGGACAGGCGGTAGTATTCAAGCTTTCTTT
TRBD2,TRBJ2-5,TRBV15,few,CATSREASGGGETQYF,TGTGCCACCAGCAGAGAGGCTAGCGGGGGGGGGGAGACCCAGTACTTC
TRBD2,TRBJ2-5,TRBV29-1,many,CSVSGLADQETQYF,TGCAGCGTTTCCGGACTAGCGGATCAAGAGACCCAGTACTTC
NA,TRBJ2-3,TRBV6-5,many,CASSYVRNSLDTQYF,TGTGCCAGCAGTTACGTCCGTAATAGTCTAGATACGCAGTATTTT
NA,TRBJ2-1,TRBV9,many,CASSVGGTVYNEQFF,TGTGCCAGCAGCGTAGGGGGAACCGTATACAATGAGCAGTTCTTC
NA,TRBJ2-1,TRBV6-5,many,CASSYGAHSSYNEQFF,TGTGCCAGCAGTTACGGGGCGCACAGCTCCTACAATGAGCAGTTCTTC
NA,TRBJ2-5,TRBV20-1,many,CSSTRGEGGLGAETQYF,TGCAGTTCGACACGGGGCGAGGGGGGGCTTGGGGCAGAGACCCAGTACTTC
NA,TRBJ2-1,TRBV12-3/TRBV12-4,many,CASREDIFEQFF,TGTGCCAGCAGGGAGGACATTTTTGAGCAGTTCTTC
TRBD2,TRBJ2-1,TRBV7-6,NA,CASSLRASGGALHILAYNEQFF,TGTGCCAGCAGCTTGCGAGCTAGCGGGGGGGCCCTCCACATCCTCGCGTACAATGAGCAGTTCTTC
TRBD2,TRBJ2-3,TRBV5-6,few,CASSLTSGTDTQYF,TGTGCCAGCAGCTTGACTAGCGGAACAGATACGCAGTATTTT
NA,TRBJ1-1,TRBV6-5,many,CASSRFRDYSEAFF,TGTGCCAGCAGTCGATTTCGGGACTACTCTGAAGCTTTCTTT
TRBD2,TRBJ2-2,TRBV27,many,CASSPRGGFGELFF,TGTGCCAGCAGTCCGCGGGGGGGCTTCGGGGAGCTGTTTTTT
NA,TRBJ2-2,TRBV5-4,NA,CASRMRPTAGSPGELFF,TGTGCCAGCAGGATGAGGCCCACGGCAGGGTCCCCCGGGGAGCTGTTTTTT
TRBD1,TRBJ2-1,TRBV6-2/TRBV6-3,many,CASSYSRDRGQNEQFF,TGTGCCAGCAGTTACTCAAGGGACAGGGGGCAGAATGAGCAGTTCTTC
TRBD2,TRBJ2-5,TRBV4-1,many,CASGLAGPRAQYF,TGCGCCAGCGGACTAGCGGGGCCAAGGGCCCAGTACTTC
TRBD1,TRBJ2-2,TRBV7-2,few,CASSLARTGVYTGELFF,TGTGCCAGCAGCTTAGCGCGGACAGGGGTCTACACCGGGGAGCTGTTTTTT
NA,TRBJ1-5,TRBV24-1,few,CATSEPGQFNQPQHF,TGTGCCACCAGTGAACCAGGACAATTCAATCAGCCCCAGCATTTT
TRBD2,TRBJ2-5,TRBV5-1,many,CASSPGLAGGWSQYF,TGCGCCAGCAGCCCCGGACTAGCGGGGGGTTGGTCCCAGTACTTC
NA,TRBJ1-5,TRBV27,NA,CASSLSAGIQPQHF,TGTGCCAGCAGTTTAAGTGCCGGTATTCAGCCCCAGCATTTT
NA,TRBJ2-3,TRBV6-4,many,CASAFRSQDTQYF,TGTGCCAGCGCCTTCCGCTCCCAAGATACGCAGTATTTT
NA,TRBJ2-7,TRBV20-1,many,CSATYKGGEQYF,TGCAGTGCTACCTATAAGGGTGGCGAGCAGTACTTC
NA,TRBJ2-2,TRBV12-3/TRBV12-4,NA,CASALGGRANTGELFF,TGTGCCAGTGCCCTGGGGGGGCGGGCGAACACCGGGGAGCTGTTTTTT
TRBD1,TRBJ2-7,TRBV5-4,NA,CASSPEPGQGISEQYF,TGTGCCAGCAGCCCAGAGCCGGGACAGGGAATCTCCGAGCAGTACTTC
TRBD2,TRBJ2-5,TRBV12-3/TRBV12-4,many,CASLGGNRGAEETQYF,TGTGCCAGCCTGGGGGGGAATCGCGGGGCTGAAGAGACCCAGTACTTC
NA,TRBJ1-1,TRBV7-9,many,CASSSRGLEAFF,TGTGCCAGCAGCTCCCGGGGGCTCGAAGCTTTCTTT
NA,TRBJ1-6,TRBV14,many,CASSQVPARSSYNSPLHF,TGTGCCAGCAGCCAAGTGCCGGCCAGGAGCTCCTATAATTCACCCCTCCACTTT
NA,TRBJ2-3,TRBV12-3/TRBV12-4,many,CASSPEGWQSTDTQYF,TGTGCCAGCAGCCCTGAGGGCTGGCAGAGCACAGATACGCAGTATTTT
TRBD1,TRBJ1-2,TRBV5-1,many,CASSSPGQGPVVDYGYTF,TGCGCCAGCAGCTCCCCGGGACAGGGGCCGGTAGTAGACTATGGCTACACCTTC
NA,TRBJ2-1,TRBV4-3,many,CASSQDHGTPYNEQFF,TGCGCCAGCAGCCAGGACCACGGGACGCCGTACAATGAGCAGTTCTTC
NA,TRBJ2-3,TRBV9,many,CASSPRRTDLTDTQYF,TGTGCCAGCAGCCCCCGCCGGACAGACCTCACAGATACGCAGTATTTT
NA,TRBJ1-2,TRBV6-2/TRBV6-3,many,CASRNGGLWYGYTF,TGTGCCAGCCGGAACGGGGGGCTCTGGTATGGCTACACCTTC
TRBD2,TRBJ2-1,TRBV19,many,CASSPMGLAGNNEQFF,TGTGCCAGTAGCCCGATGGGACTAGCGGGTAACAATGAGCAGTTCTTC
NA,TRBJ2-2,TRBV6-6,many,CASSSTTGELFF,TGTGCCAGCAGTTCGACCACCGGGGAGCTGTTTTTT
NA,TRBJ1-5,TRBV9,NA,CASSVGTGPSNQPQHF,TGTGCCAGCAGCGTAGGGACGGGGCCCTCGAATCAGCCCCAGCATTTT
NA,TRBJ2-3,TRBV2,NA,CASGDSVTDTQYF,TGTGCCAGTGGGGACTCTGTCACAGATACGCAGTATTTT
NA,TRBJ2-5,TRBV10-2,many,CASSGDWQETQYF,TGCGCCAGCAGTGGTGACTGGCAAGAGACCCAGTACTTC
TRBD1,TRBJ1-1,TRBV4-1,many,CASSRSDRVNTEAFF,TGCGCCAGCAGCCGGTCAGACAGGGTGAACACTGAAGCTTTCTTT
NA,TRBJ2-1,TRBV20-1,many,CSARKRQNPDYEQFF,TGCAGTGCTAGAAAGAGGCAGAATCCGGACTATGAGCAGTTCTTC
TRBD2,TRBJ2-1,TRBV5-6,NA,CASSPRLEGTTSRRIYNEQFF,TGTGCCAGCAGCCCCCGGCTGGAGGGGACTACTTCACGTCGGATCTACAATGAGCAGTTCTTC
NA,TRBJ2-1,TRBV7-2,many,CASSPVTSEQFF,TGTGCCAGCAGTCCGGTGACTAGTGAGCAGTTCTTC
NA,TRBJ1-1,TRBV6-5,many,CASSYLLGNTEAFF,TGTGCCAGCAGTTACCTCCTTGGGAACACTGAAGCTTTCTTT
NA,TRBJ2-1,TRBV10-2,many,CASNLAGRLEQFF,TGCGCCAGCAATCTGGCCGGACGGTTGGAGCAGTTCTTC
NA,TRBJ2-3,TRBV6-1,many,CASSEEPGALSTDTQYF,TGTGCCAGCAGTGAAGAGCCTGGGGCTTTGAGCACAGATACGCAGTATTTT